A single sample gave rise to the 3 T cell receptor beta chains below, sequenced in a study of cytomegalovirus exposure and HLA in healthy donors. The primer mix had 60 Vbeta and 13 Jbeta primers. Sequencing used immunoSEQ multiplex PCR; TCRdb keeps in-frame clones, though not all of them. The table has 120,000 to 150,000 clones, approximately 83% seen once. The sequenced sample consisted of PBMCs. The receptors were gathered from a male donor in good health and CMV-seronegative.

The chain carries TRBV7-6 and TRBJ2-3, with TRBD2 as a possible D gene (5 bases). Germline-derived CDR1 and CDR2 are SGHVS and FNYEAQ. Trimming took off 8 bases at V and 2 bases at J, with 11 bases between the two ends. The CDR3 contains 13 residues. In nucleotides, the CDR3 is TGTGCCAGCCCCTTTGACTACACAGATACGCAGTATTTT. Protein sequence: CASPFDYTDTQYF.

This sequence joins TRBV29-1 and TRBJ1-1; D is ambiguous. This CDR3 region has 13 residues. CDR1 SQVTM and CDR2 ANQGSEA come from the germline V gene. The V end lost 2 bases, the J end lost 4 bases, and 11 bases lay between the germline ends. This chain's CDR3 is CSVESGTGTEAFF. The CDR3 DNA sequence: TGCAGCGTTGAATCGGGAACGGGCACTGAAGCTTTCTTT.

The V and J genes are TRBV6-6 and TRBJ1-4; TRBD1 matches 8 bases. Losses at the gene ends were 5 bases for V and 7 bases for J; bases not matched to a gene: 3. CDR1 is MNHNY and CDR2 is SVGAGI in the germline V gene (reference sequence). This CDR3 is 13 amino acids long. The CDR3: CASSTGGGEKLFF. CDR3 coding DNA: TGTGCCAGCAGTACAGGGGGGGGTGAAAAACTGTTTTTT.